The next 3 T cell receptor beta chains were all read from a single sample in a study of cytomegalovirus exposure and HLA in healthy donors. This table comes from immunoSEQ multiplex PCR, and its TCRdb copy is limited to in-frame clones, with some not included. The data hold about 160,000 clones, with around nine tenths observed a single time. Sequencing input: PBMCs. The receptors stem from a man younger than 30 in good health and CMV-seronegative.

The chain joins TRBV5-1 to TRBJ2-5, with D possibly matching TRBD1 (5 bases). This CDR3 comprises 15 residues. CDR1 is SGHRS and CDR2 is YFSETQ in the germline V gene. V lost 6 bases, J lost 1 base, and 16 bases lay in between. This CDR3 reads CASKLPGKIQETQYF. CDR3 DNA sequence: TGCGCCAGCAAATTACCAGGGAAAATCCAAGAGACCCAGTACTTC.

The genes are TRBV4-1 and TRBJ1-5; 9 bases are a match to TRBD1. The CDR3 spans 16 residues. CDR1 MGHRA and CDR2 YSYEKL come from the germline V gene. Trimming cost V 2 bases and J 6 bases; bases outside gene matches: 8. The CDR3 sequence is CASSQQQGAPRQPQHF. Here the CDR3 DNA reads TGCGCCAGCAGCCAACAACAGGGGGCCCCGCGTCAGCCCCAGCATTTT.

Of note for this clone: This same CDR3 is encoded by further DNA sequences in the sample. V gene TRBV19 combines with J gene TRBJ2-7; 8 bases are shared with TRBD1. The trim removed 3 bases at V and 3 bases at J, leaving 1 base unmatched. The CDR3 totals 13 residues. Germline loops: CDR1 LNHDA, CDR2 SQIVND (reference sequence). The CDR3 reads CASSIGTGYEQYV. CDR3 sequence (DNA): TGTGCCAGTAGTATCGGGACAGGCTACGAGCAGTACGTC.